This passage covers 7 T cell receptor beta chains from one sample sequenced in a study of blood T cells in healthy people across ages. Through a sample-barcoded 5' primer and a J-beta primer mix, a second PCR was run for about 6 to 11 cycles. TCRdb fed the 5' RACE reads into MiXCR, producing one record per CDR3 protein. The top ten hold around 14% of the sample, which has about 1.1 million distinct CDR3 sequences, roughly two fifths seen once. Sequencing was done on a sample of blood. Source of these receptors: a man aged 18 to 30 in good health.

This clonotype was found a few times. The CDR3 reads CASSTNRVRETQYF. The CDR3 bases are TGTGCCAGCAGTACAAACAGGGTTAGGGAGACCCAGTACTTC. V is TRBV7-2 and J is TRBJ2-5, with D possibly being TRBD1 (6 bases). Germline V CDR1 and CDR2: SGHTA, FQGNSA. The length of the CDR3 is 14 residues. Trimming stripped 6 bases from V and 5 bases from J, with 16 bases between.

The chain uses TRBV12-3 or TRBV12-4 and TRBJ2-5; 9 nucleotides line up with TRBD1. The J segment lost 5 bases and the V segment lost 7 bases, leaving 5 bases of the junction unmatched. CDR3 length: 13 amino acids. The CDR3 region is CASKQGAGETQYF. In DNA form, the CDR3 reads TGTGCCAGCAAACAGGGGGCAGGGGAGACCCAGTACTTC.

The chain has TRBV4-2 and TRBJ1-6; D is uncertain. V lost 0 bases to trimming and J lost 8 bases, with 5 bases between them. The CDR3 is made up of 13 amino acids. Germline V gene data show CDR1 as LGHNA and CDR2 as YNFKEQ. This CDR3 reads CASSQDPHSPLHF. Here the CDR3 DNA reads TGTGCCAGCAGCCAAGATCCCCATTCACCCCTCCACTTT.

This clonotype was observed at least ten times. This chain links TRBV29-1 with TRBJ1-2; a weak D match, TRBD1 (5 bases). The CDR3 totals 15 residues. The germline CDR1 and CDR2 sequences are SQVTM and ANQGSEA. V was trimmed by 5 bases and J by 0 bases, leaving 16 bases between them. The CDR3, as DNA: TGCAGCGTTTATAGAAGACAGAAGACTAACTATGGCTACACCTTC. Translation: CSVYRRQKTNYGYTF.

The chain has TRBV20-1 and TRBJ2-7; maybe TRBD2 (6 bases). With the DNA end fitting TRBJ2-5 better, the J assignment may be wrong. The V gene's germline CDR1 is DFQATT and CDR2 SNEGSKA (reference sequence). The CDR3 sequence is 14 residues long. The CDR3 DNA is TGCAGTGTTCCCCCGCGGGGCCGTCAAGAGACCCAGTACTTC. It is translated as CSVPPRGRQETQYF.

This rearrangement joins TRBV14 to TRBJ2-3; D may correspond to TRBD1 or TRBD2 (5 bases each). The ends were cut back, 4 bases at V and 0 bases at J, with 14 bases in the middle. Germline loops: CDR1 SGHDN, CDR2 FVKESK. The CDR3 covers 16 residues. CDR3 sequence (DNA): TGTGCCAGCAGCCCACTTCAGGGACGAAGCACAGATACGCAGTATTTT. As protein: CASSPLQGRSTDTQYF.

The chain is built from TRBV7-9 and TRBJ1-2; no clear D gene. The V and J ends lost 5 bases and 4 bases respectively, with 20 bases between them. This CDR3 has 16 residues. CDR1 and CDR2 (germline): SEHNR, FQNEAQ (reference sequence). CDR3 loop: CASSETGRLKFYGYTF. CDR3 bases: TGTGCCAGCAGCGAAACCGGGAGACTCAAGTTCTATGGCTACACCTTC.